The next 13 T cell receptor beta chains were all read from a single sample in a study of shared T cell receptors in the human thymus. Clones were sequenced by immunoSEQ multiplex PCR, and TCRdb holds only the in-frame ones, with some missing. Among more than 550,000 clones listed, 80% to 90% were seen once. The same sample was also studied in work on human thymus T cells.

Sequencing was done on a sample of thymocytes. These receptors were taken from a girl less than two years old with a congenital heart defect.

J is TRBJ2-1 and V is TRBV2; D gene unclear. CDR1 and CDR2 (germline): SNHLY, FYNNEI. There are 17 residues in the CDR3. Trimming shortened V by 6 bases and J by 0 bases, and 18 bases separated the two germline ends. DNA of the CDR3: TGTGCCAGCAGGGCCGAGAACTCTTCAGGCTCCTACAATGAGCAGTTCTTC. It codes for CASRAENSSGSYNEQFF.

The V call is TRBV5-1, the J call TRBJ1-1; D gene unclear. The V end was cut by 0 bases, the J end by 1 base, with 16 bases between. The CDR3 consists of 17 residues. CDR1 and CDR2 (germline): SGHRS, YFSETQ. In nucleotides, the CDR3 is TGCGCCAGCAGCTTGGGGAGGTATTCGGTGGGGAACACTGAAGCTTTCTTT. Residues: CASSLGRYSVGNTEAFF.

The rearrangement joins TRBV29-1 to TRBJ1-1, with a possible D match to TRBD1 (6 bases). CDR1 SQVTM and CDR2 ANQGSEA come from the germline V gene. V was cut by 7 bases and J by 4 bases, with 13 bases left in between. The CDR3 has 12 amino acids. The CDR3 coding sequence is TGCAGCGGCCAGGGGATGTGCACTGAAGCTTTCTTT. Protein: CSGQGMCTEAFF.

The V call is TRBV19, the J call TRBJ2-7; 7 bases align to TRBD1. The CDR3 totals 14 residues. From germline, CDR1 is LNHDA and CDR2 SQIVND (reference sequence). Losses at the gene ends were 7 bases for V and 7 bases for J; bases not matched to a gene: 13. The CDR3 bases are TGTGCCAGTACCTCTCGACAGGGACCCCTGGAGCAGTACTTC. It codes for CASTSRQGPLEQYF.

CDR3 loop: CASSSYRGVSDGYTF. CDR3 in DNA: TGTGCCAGCAGCTCATACAGGGGGGTCTCGGATGGCTACACCTTC. This chain connects TRBV7-9 to TRBJ1-2; the match to TRBD1 covers 8 bases. The CDR3 consists of 15 residues. The V gene's germline CDR1 is SEHNR and CDR2 FQNEAQ (reference sequence). Losses at the gene ends were 4 bases for V and 6 bases for J; bases not matched to a gene: 10.

V usage is TRBV5-1 and J usage is TRBJ1-5; maybe TRBD1 (6 bases). This CDR3 has 17 amino acids. Germline V CDR1 and CDR2: SGHRS, YFSETQ. With 4 bases removed from V and 2 bases from J, the gap between germline ends came to 19 bases. Here the CDR3 reads CASSGRSGVYRNQPQHF. The DNA of the CDR3 is TGCGCCAGCAGCGGCCGGTCAGGGGTTTATCGCAATCAGCCCCAGCATTTT.

This chain uses TRBV6-5 with TRBJ1-2; 7 positions match TRBD1. Germline CDR1 reads MNHEY; CDR2 reads SVGAGI. The CDR3 loop spans 15 amino acids. V lost 10 bases and J lost 4; bases outside the gene matches: 15. This chain's CDR3 is CAIRDRGPPVYGYTF. Here the CDR3 DNA reads TGTGCCATCCGGGACAGAGGTCCGCCGGTCTATGGCTACACCTTC.

This rearrangement joins TRBV19 to TRBJ1-2; 12 nucleotides match TRBD1. This CDR3 contains 20 residues. Unmatched junction bases numbered 14, after V lost 0 bases and J lost 3 bases. Germline V gene lookup returns CDR1 LNHDA and CDR2 SQIVND (reference sequence). Here the CDR3 reads CASSIDPGTGGEVPDYGYTF. In DNA form, the CDR3 reads TGTGCCAGTAGTATAGACCCCGGGACAGGGGGCGAGGTTCCGGACTATGGCTACACCTTC. The full variable domain, rest sourced from reference TRBV19 and TRBJ1-2, is DGGITQSPKYLFRKEGQNVTLSCEQNLNHDAMYWYRQDPGQGLRLIYYSQIVNDFQKGDIAEGYSVSREKKESFPLTVTSAQKNPTAFYLCASSIDPGTGGEVPDYGYTFGSGTRLTVV.

The J gene is TRBJ2-1, the V gene TRBV28; 7 bases line up with TRBD2. This CDR3 has 16 amino acids. Trimming at V came to 0 bases and at J to 1 base, leaving 3 bases not matched to a gene. Germline CDR1 reads MDHEN; CDR2 reads SYDVKM. The CDR3 region has the DNA TGTGCCAGCAGTTTATGGGCCGGGGGGTCCTACAATGAGCAGTTCTTC. Encoded protein: CASSLWAGGSYNEQFF.

The gene calls are TRBV4-1 and TRBJ1-4, with 8 nucleotides matching TRBD1. CDR3 size: 16 residues. Germline V gene lookup returns CDR1 MGHRA and CDR2 YSYEKL. The trim removed 0 bases at V and 7 bases at J, leaving 7 bases unmatched. The CDR3 DNA follows: TGCGCCAGCAGCCAAGATCGAAGGACAGGGCGTGAAAAACTGTTTTTT. This gives the protein CASSQDRRTGREKLFF.

This chain connects TRBV27 to TRBJ2-1; 7 nucleotides agree with TRBD1. Trimming at V came to 1 base and at J to 1 base, leaving 7 bases not matched to a gene. Germline lookup yields CDR1 MNHEY and CDR2 SMNVEV (reference sequence). This CDR3 is 17 amino acids long. CDR3 in DNA: TGTGCCAGCAGTTTATTCTCGGGACAGATATCCTACAATGAGCAGTTCTTC. Amino acid sequence: CASSLFSGQISYNEQFF.

This rearrangement joins TRBV4-1 to TRBJ2-3, with a weak D call TRBD1 (6 bases). The V gene's germline CDR1 is MGHRA and CDR2 YSYEKL. The length of the CDR3 is 13 residues. V was pared by 8 bases and J by 2 bases, with 11 bases between. The DNA of the CDR3 is TGCGCCAGCCTGGGGGCGTTCACAGATACGCAGTATTTT. Protein product: CASLGAFTDTQYF.

V is TRBV18 and J is TRBJ2-7; possible D gene TRBD1, 6 bases. CDR1 and CDR2 (germline): KGHSH, LQKENI. CDR3 length: 14 amino acids. Trimming stripped 3 bases from V and 2 bases from J, with 11 bases between. The CDR3 DNA sequence: TGTGCCAGCTCACCCCGGACAGACCCCTACGAGCAGTACTTC. Residues: CASSPRTDPYEQYF.